This T cell receptor (beta chain) was identified in a study of shared clonotypes between healthy human individuals. After removal of 2 bases from V and 0 bases from J, the junction contained 11 bases not matched to a gene. The length of the CDR3 is 18 residues. Germline CDR1 reads SEHNR; CDR2 reads FQNEAQ (reference sequence). Naive CD8 cells comprised CD45RO-negative, CCR7-positively selected cells, excluding terminally differentiated effector memory CD45RA+ cells. Points from the study as a whole: Exclusively blood specimens were collected; tissue repertoires likely differ. The generation probabilities recorded for non-shared clonotypes fell below those of clonotypes shared by all four donors.

Profiling relied on immunoSEQ multiplex PCR, and the TCRdb table lists in-frame clones only, not all of them. The sample contains about 700,000 clones, about 91% of which appear only once. A note on this clone: Its antigen is undetermined.

The rearrangement joins TRBV7-9 to TRBJ2-7; 9 nucleotides align to TRBD1. This clonotype was sampled from a man aged 30 to 45 in good health. The sequencing sample was made of naive CD8+ T cells sorted from blood. In nucleotides, the CDR3 is TGTGCCAGCAGCTTATGGAGGGGGACAGGGCCCCACTCCTACGAGCAGTACTTC. Protein sequence: CASSLWRGTGPHSYEQYF.